This passage covers 14 T cell receptor beta chains from one sample sequenced in a study of blood T cell repertoires in COVID-19 (dated by TCRdb to about 2020). Libraries were constructed by the immunoSEQ multiplex PCR assay. TCRdb obtained this table from immuneACCESS and retained in-frame rearrangements with V and J assigned. These tables miss some clones; where compared with another copy, unresolved V genes account for less than half of the shortfall, and the remainder is unexplained. The sample records about 110,000 clones, 76% of which are singletons. The top ten constitute about 3.7% of the sample. The sequenced material came from peripheral blood. The receptors were gathered from a woman aged 80 or older with acute or convalescent COVID-19.

This clone has more than one count but fewer than ten. The chain couples TRBV7-9 to TRBJ1-3; no reliable D call. The CDR3 spans 16 residues. V dropped 1 base and J dropped 0 bases, with 10 bases sitting between them. Germline loops: CDR1 SEHNR, CDR2 FQNEAQ (reference sequence). CDR3 region: CASSLVSGNSGNTIYF. CDR3 in DNA: TGTGCCAGCAGCTTAGTTTCGGGTAACTCTGGAAACACCATATATTTT. Full variable domain (remainder filled in from reference TRBV7-9 and TRBJ1-3): DTGVSQNPRHKITKRGQNVTFRCDPISEHNRLYWYRQTLGQGPEFLTYFQNEAQLEKSRLLSDRFSAERPKGSFSTLEIQRTEQGDSAMYLCASSLVSGNSGNTIYFGEGSWLTVV.

The chain recombines TRBV7-9 with TRBJ2-7; 14 positions match TRBD2. CDR1 and CDR2 (germline): SEHNR, FQNEAQ (reference sequence). CDR3 length: 15 amino acids. With V trimmed by 5 bases and J by 4 bases, 4 bases remained unmatched. The CDR3 here is CASSGGTSGSYEQYF. The CDR3 DNA is TGTGCCAGCAGCGGAGGGACTAGCGGGAGTTACGAGCAGTACTTC.

This sequence joins TRBV19 and TRBJ2-5, with 10 bases lining up with TRBD1. CDR1 and CDR2 from the germline V gene are LNHDA and SQIVND (reference sequence). The CDR3 length is 15 residues. J gave up 5 bases and V 7 bases, and 10 bases lay outside the gene matches. The CDR3 is CASTARQGAYETQYF. DNA of the CDR3: TGTGCCAGTACGGCCCGACAGGGGGCGTATGAGACCCAGTACTTC. Variable domain in full (rest from reference TRBV19 and TRBJ2-5): DGGITQSPKYLFRKEGQNVTLSCEQNLNHDAMYWYRQDPGQGLRLIYYSQIVNDFQKGDIAEGYSVSREKKESFPLTVTSAQKNPTAFYLCASTARQGAYETQYFGPGTRLLVL.

J is TRBJ2-7 and V is TRBV6-1, with TRBD1 as a possible D gene (8 bases). Trimming shortened V by 2 bases and J by 6 bases, and 23 bases separated the two germline ends. The CDR3 loop spans 17 amino acids. Germline CDR1 is MNHNS and CDR2 is SASEGT. The CDR3 protein is CASSELGWGDRTSEQYF. CDR3 DNA: TGTGCCAGCAGTGAATTAGGTTGGGGGGACAGGACTAGCGAGCAGTACTTC.

Notes on this clone: Other DNA sequences in the same sample also yield this CDR3. V usage is TRBV7-9 and J usage is TRBJ1-3; 7 positions match TRBD1. The CDR3 sequence is 14 residues long. Germline CDR1 reads SEHNR; CDR2 reads FQNEAQ (reference sequence). V lost 5 bases and J lost 4; bases outside the gene matches: 5. The CDR3 region has the DNA TGTGCCAGCAGCCCCGGGACAGCAGGAAACACCATATATTTT. It yields the protein CASSPGTAGNTIYF.

This chain joins TRBV3-1 (or the pseudogene TRBV3-2) and TRBJ2-5; 13 nucleotides align to TRBD2. Germline trimming cut 4 bases from V and 4 bases from J; bases unmatched to any gene: 9. Germline V lookup: CDR1 LGHDT, CDR2 YNNKEL (reference sequence). This CDR3 contains 17 residues. The DNA of the CDR3 is TGTGCCAGCAGCCGAATACTAGCGGGGGGGCCAGGAGAGACCCAGTACTTC. Encoded protein: CASSRILAGGPGETQYF.

V gene TRBV28 combines with J gene TRBJ1-2, with TRBD1 matching 8 bases. CDR1 and CDR2 from the germline V gene are MDHEN and SYDVKM. V lost 8 bases and J lost 7; bases outside the gene matches: 9. This CDR3 is 13 amino acids long. CDR3 sequence: CASFPGQGRGYTF. Here the CDR3 DNA reads TGTGCCAGCTTCCCCGGACAGGGACGTGGCTACACCTTC.

This chain joins TRBV14 and TRBJ1-1; TRBD1 matches 10 bases. The V gene's germline CDR1 is SGHDN and CDR2 FVKESK. The CDR3 spans 14 residues. V gave up 4 bases and J gave up 5 bases; unmatched junction bases: 4. In DNA, the CDR3 is TGTGCCAGCAGCCCGACAGGGGGCGGAACTGAAGCTTTCTTT. This codes for CASSPTGGGTEAFF.

This clone occurred a few times. This chain joins TRBV30 and TRBJ1-2; D not resolved. CDR3 length equals 14 residues. CDR1 GTSNPN and CDR2 SVGIG come from the germline V gene (reference sequence). V lost 0 bases to trimming and J lost 4 bases, with 12 bases between them. Written as DNA, the CDR3 is TGTGCCTGGAGTGTTGGCTCGGGTAGCTATGGCTACACCTTC. Translation gives CAWSVGSGSYGYTF. Combining the CDR3 with reference TRBV30 and TRBJ1-2 gives the whole variable domain SQTIHQWPATLVQPVGSPLSLECTVEGTSNPNLYWYRQAAGRGLQLLFYSVGIGQISSEVPQNLSASRPQDRQFILSSKKLLLSDSGFYLCAWSVGSGSYGYTFGSGTRLTVV.

This clone appeared a few times. The V gene is TRBV7-9, the J gene TRBJ2-4; maybe TRBD1 (7 bases). V gave up 3 bases and J gave up 8 bases, with 20 bases separating them. The CDR3 loop spans 16 amino acids. In germline, CDR1 is SEHNR, CDR2 FQNEAQ (reference sequence). The CDR3 DNA reads as TGTGCCAGCAGCTTGGGACAGCGGGTCGGATGGGACATTCAGTACTTC. It is translated as CASSLGQRVGWDIQYF.

This clone has only one observation. The chain carries TRBV24-1 and TRBJ2-3; 10 nucleotides match TRBD2. CDR3 size: 16 residues. V shed 3 bases and J 7 bases; nucleotides not matched to a gene: 9. CDR1 is KGHDR and CDR2 is SFDVKD in the germline V gene. This CDR3 is CATSDVTGTSANTQYF. DNA for the CDR3: TGTGCCACCAGTGATGTAACCGGGACTAGCGCCAATACGCAGTATTTT.

The J gene is TRBJ1-3, the V gene TRBV4-1; D unresolved. The CDR3 length is 15 residues. Germline V gives CDR1 MGHRA, CDR2 YSYEKL. V lost 0 bases and J 8 bases, leaving 14 bases between the germline ends. CDR3 sequence (DNA): TGCGCCAGCAGCCAAGATACGAAGAATGTAGACACCATATATTTT. It encodes CASSQDTKNVDTIYF.

With respect to this clone: Other DNA variants within this sample encode the same CDR3. The chain recombines TRBV12-3 or TRBV12-4 with TRBJ1-2, with 8 bases matching TRBD1. The CDR3 sequence is 13 residues long. Unmatched junction bases numbered 4, after V lost 6 bases and J lost 4 bases. CDR3 coding DNA: TGTGCCAGCAGCCTCGGACAGGGCTATGGCTACACCTTC. Its translation: CASSLGQGYGYTF.

Remarks on this clone: The junction differs from germline at one of its ends, possibly a read error. J is TRBJ1-4 and V is TRBV14; possibly TRBD1 for D (5 bases). This CDR3 has 14 amino acids. The germline V gene encodes CDR1 SGHDN and CDR2 FVKESK. The CDR3 DNA sequence: TGTGCCAGCAGCCAAAGGGGATCCGGTGAAATACTGTTTTTT. Residues: CASSQRGSGEILFF.